Shown below are 29 T cell receptor beta chains from a single sample sequenced in a study of siplizumab effects on memory and regulatory T cells. Repertoires were generated with immunoSEQ multiplex PCR, while TCRdb's copy carries only in-frame clones and drops some. There are 99,000 or so clones in the sample; around 94% occur only once, and 1% to 1.5% lies in the top ten. Sequencing was carried out using non-Treg CD4+ T cells sorted from blood. These receptors were collected from a human donor in good health.

The rearrangement joins TRBV28 to TRBJ1-1; D may be TRBD1 (5 bases). V lost 7 bases to trimming and J lost 14 bases, with 23 bases between them. CDR1 MDHEN and CDR2 SYDVKM come from the germline V gene. The CDR3 has 13 amino acids. CDR3 nucleotides: TGTGCCAGCAACCTCAAGGGGCCCCGACGTGACTTCTTT. It specifies CASNLKGPRRDFF.

The sample holds one count of this clone. The V call is TRBV25-1, the J call TRBJ1-1, with D tentatively TRBD1 (5 bases). The V and J ends lost 2 bases and 4 bases respectively, with 20 bases between them. The CDR3 covers 17 residues. Germline V CDR1 and CDR2: MGHDK, SYGVNS. The CDR3 spells CASSETIGGARSTEAFF. The DNA for the CDR3 is TGTGCCAGCAGTGAAACCATAGGAGGGGCGAGGAGCACTGAAGCTTTCTTT.

The V and J genes are TRBV6-1 and TRBJ2-7; possibly TRBD1 or TRBD2 for D (5 bases each). The CDR3 spans 15 residues. V shed 1 base and J shed 0 bases, with 10 bases lying between them. Germline V lookup: CDR1 MNHNS, CDR2 SASEGT. This chain's CDR3 is CASSEGDPSSYEQYF. The DNA of the CDR3 is TGTGCCAGCAGTGAAGGGGACCCAAGCTCCTACGAGCAGTACTTC.

V and J are TRBV11-2 and TRBJ2-1, with no clear D. V was cut by 3 bases and J by 10 bases, with 10 bases left in between. This CDR3 has 12 amino acids. From germline, CDR1 is SGHAT and CDR2 FQNNGV. DNA for the CDR3: TGTGCCAGCAGCTTCACCGTAGTCGAGCAGTTCTTC. Its translation: CASSFTVVEQFF.

The V and J genes are TRBV2 and TRBJ1-3; D gene unclear. V was trimmed by 2 bases and J by 2 bases, leaving 10 bases between them. This CDR3 contains 15 residues. Germline lookup yields CDR1 SNHLY and CDR2 FYNNEI. The DNA of the CDR3 is TGTGCCAGCAGTGAAACGAGGGCTCCTGGAAACACCATATATTTT. Its translation is CASSETRAPGNTIYF.

V is TRBV5-1 and J is TRBJ1-4; TRBD1 might be the D (5 bases). CDR1 is SGHRS, CDR2 YFSETQ, per germline. This CDR3 is built from 14 residues. Trimming shortened V by 4 bases and J by 5 bases, and 12 bases separated the two germline ends. The CDR3 is CASSPTAINEKLFF. CDR3 sequence (DNA): TGCGCCAGCAGCCCGACAGCGATAAATGAAAAACTGTTTTTT.

The chain employs TRBV14 and TRBJ2-5; D gene uncertain. The germline CDR1 and CDR2 sequences are SGHDN and FVKESK. Deletions cut 0 bases from V and 7 bases from J, with 9 bases between. This CDR3 is built from 13 residues. The CDR3 DNA sequence: TGTGCCAGCAGCCAAGATCGGGTGACGACCCAGTACTTC. This gives the protein CASSQDRVTTQYF.

The V gene is TRBV2, the J gene TRBJ2-2; tentatively, D is TRBD2 (5 bases). This CDR3 region has 14 residues. Germline CDR1 is SNHLY and CDR2 is FYNNEI. With 6 bases removed from V and 3 bases from J, the gap between germline ends came to 11 bases. CDR3 nucleotides: TGTGCCAGCAGCGCCCGGCGGGACACCGGGGAGCTGTTTTTT. This sequence encodes CASSARRDTGELFF.

The chain combines TRBV4-2 with TRBJ1-4; no clear D gene. Trimming pared 0 bases from V and 5 bases from J, leaving 10 bases between. The CDR3 totals 15 residues. The germline gives CDR1 LGHNA, CDR2 YNFKEQ. CDR3 amino acids: CASSQEGYKNEKLFF. CDR3 sequence (DNA): TGTGCCAGCAGCCAAGAAGGATACAAGAATGAAAAACTGTTTTTT.

This chain connects TRBV6-6 to TRBJ2-7, with D possibly matching TRBD1 (8 bases). V was clipped by 2 bases and J by 6 bases, with 20 bases between them. The CDR3 spans 16 residues. Germline CDR1 MNHNY, CDR2 SVGAGI (reference sequence). CDR3 sequence reads: CASSYRGRGRGGEQYF. The CDR3 coding sequence is TGTGCCAGCAGTTACAGAGGCAGGGGGCGCGGGGGCGAGCAGTACTTC.

The chain couples TRBV28 to TRBJ2-1; a weak D match, TRBD2 (5 bases). Trimming cost V 4 bases and J 0 bases, with 13 bases left between them. This CDR3 comprises 16 residues. CDR1 is MDHEN and CDR2 is SYDVKM in the germline V gene. For the CDR3, the DNA is TGTGCCAGCAGTTCCAGTAGCGCTGGCTCCTACAATGAGCAGTTCTTC. It encodes CASSSSSAGSYNEQFF.

This chain links TRBV18 with TRBJ2-7; D is unresolved. V lost 6 bases and J lost 7, with 10 bases in between. This CDR3 contains 11 residues. Germline loops: CDR1 KGHSH, CDR2 LQKENI. The CDR3 here is CASSPSGEQYF. CDR3 DNA: TGTGCCAGCTCTCCCTCCGGGGAGCAGTACTTC. Full variable domain (outside the CDR3, taken from reference TRBV18 and TRBJ2-7): NAGVMQNPRHLVRRRGQEARLRCSPMKGHSHVYWYRQLPEEGLKFMVYLQKENIIDESGMPKERFSAEFPKEGPSILRIQQVVRGDSAAYFCASSPSGEQYFGPGTRLTVT.

This chain links TRBV5-6 with TRBJ2-1; 14 positions match TRBD2. Germline loops: CDR1 SGHDT, CDR2 YYEEEE. This CDR3 spans 15 amino acids. V lost 3 bases to trimming and J lost 7 bases; unmatched junction nucleotides: 3. The CDR3 DNA reads TGTGCCAGCAGCTCGGGACTAGCGGGAGTTAATGAGCAGTTCTTC. This encodes CASSSGLAGVNEQFF.

In this sample, this clone turned up a few times. V usage is TRBV7-9 and J usage is TRBJ1-5; TRBD1 might be the D (6 bases). CDR1 is SEHNR and CDR2 is FQNEAQ in the germline V gene (reference sequence). V lost 5 bases and J lost 6, with 14 bases in between. The CDR3 is 14 residues long. The CDR3 region has the DNA TGTGCCAGCAGCCCCACAGGGTATGCTCAGCCCCAGCATTTT. It is translated as CASSPTGYAQPQHF.

The chain recombines TRBV28 with TRBJ2-7; no clear D gene. Looked up from germline, CDR1 is MDHEN and CDR2 is SYDVKM. The CDR3 has 14 amino acids. Deletions cut 10 bases from V and 5 bases from J, with 21 bases between. CDR3 sequence (DNA): TGTGCCATACAGTCGCCCGGAATGGTCGACGAGCAGTACTTC. As protein: CAIQSPGMVDEQYF.

The rearrangement joins TRBV7-9 to TRBJ2-6, with D perhaps being TRBD1 or TRBD2 (6 bases each). Germline CDR1 SEHNR, CDR2 FQNEAQ (reference sequence). CDR3 length equals 15 residues. The V and J ends lost 5 bases and 2 bases respectively, with 10 bases between them. The CDR3 coding sequence is TGTGCCAGCAGCGAGGGGGGTACTGGGGCCAACGTCCTGACTTTC. Translation: CASSEGGTGANVLTF.

V usage is TRBV28 and J usage is TRBJ1-2, with D maybe TRBD1 (5 bases). This CDR3 is 15 amino acids long. V was trimmed by 6 bases and J by 0 bases, leaving 14 bases between them. CDR1 and CDR2 (germline): MDHEN, SYDVKM. The CDR3 nucleotides are TGTGCCAGCAGCATTGCAGGGAACCCTAACTATGGCTACACCTTC. Amino acid sequence: CASSIAGNPNYGYTF.

The chain links TRBV5-4 to TRBJ1-1; TRBD1 matches at 10 bases. Germline-derived CDR1 and CDR2 are SGHNT and YYREEE (reference sequence). The junction had 10 bases not matched to a gene; V was cut back by 2 bases and J by 0 bases. This CDR3 spans 18 amino acids. The CDR3 sequence: CASSLGTGAVFVNTEAFF. The DNA of the CDR3 is TGTGCCAGCAGCTTAGGGACAGGGGCAGTTTTTGTGAACACTGAAGCTTTCTTT.

This clone was recorded once. The rearrangement links TRBV6-4 to TRBJ2-2; D is possibly TRBD1 (6 bases). With 6 bases removed from V and 5 bases from J, the gap between germline ends came to 16 bases. CDR1 and CDR2 (germline): MRHNA, SNTAGT. CDR3 size: 15 residues. The CDR3 spells CASSLQGTGTGELFF. The CDR3 DNA sequence: TGTGCCAGCAGCTTACAGGGAACCGGTACCGGGGAGCTGTTTTTT.

This chain connects TRBV6-5 to TRBJ2-1, with 8 bases that match TRBD2. The CDR3 contains 15 residues. Trimming at V came to 7 bases and at J to 4 bases, leaving 9 bases not matched to a gene. CDR1 MNHEY and CDR2 SVGAGI come from the germline V gene. Here the CDR3 DNA reads TGTGCCAGCAAGCGACGGGAGGGCGGGTACAATGAGCAGTTCTTC. Protein sequence: CASKRREGGYNEQFF.

V usage is TRBV7-8 and J usage is TRBJ2-5; 10 bases are shared with TRBD2. Near its end, the DNA agrees better with TRBJ2-7, so the J call may be wrong. The germline CDR1 and CDR2 sequences are SGHVS and FQNEAQ. The CDR3 sequence is 16 residues long. DNA for the CDR3: TGTGCCAGCAGCCCGCCTAGCGGGAGAAGCTCCTACGAGCAGTACTTC. It yields the protein CASSPPSGRSSYEQYF.

The J gene is TRBJ2-2, the V gene TRBV30, with D perhaps matching TRBD1 (5 bases). CDR3 length equals 14 residues. Trimming stripped 0 bases from V and 4 bases from J, with 9 bases between. Germline CDR1 is GTSNPN and CDR2 is SVGIG (reference sequence). The CDR3 DNA reads TGTGCCTGGAGTGTCAGGGCTGGCACCGGGGAGCTGTTTTTT. Its translation: CAWSVRAGTGELFF.

The rearrangement links TRBV10-3 to TRBJ2-5; a possible D gene is TRBD2 (5 bases). Trimming shortened V by 3 bases and J by 8 bases, and 13 bases separated the two germline ends. Germline V lookup: CDR1 ENHRY, CDR2 SYGVKD. CDR3 size: 13 residues. As DNA, the CDR3 is TGTGCCATCAGTGACTCGGGAATAAGAACCCAGTACTTC. The encoded protein is CAISDSGIRTQYF.

This chain connects TRBV27 to TRBJ2-1; TRBD2 aligns across 8 bases. J lost 9 bases, V lost 2 bases, and 12 bases had no gene match. The CDR3 loop spans 16 amino acids. CDR1 and CDR2 (germline): MNHEY, SMNVEV (reference sequence). The CDR3 region is CASSLTIGLAGREQFF. As DNA, the CDR3 is TGTGCCAGCAGTTTAACTATCGGACTAGCTGGCCGTGAGCAGTTCTTC.

This chain uses TRBV5-1 with TRBJ2-1; TRBD2 matches 7 bases. Germline V gene data show CDR1 as SGHRS and CDR2 as YFSETQ. This CDR3 contains 15 residues. The V gene end was trimmed by 4 bases and the J gene end by 3 bases; junction bases not matched to a gene: 7. The CDR3 DNA reads TGCGCCAGCAGCCCGAGGGAGGGGCTCTACAATGAGCAGTTCTTC. It encodes CASSPREGLYNEQFF.

J is TRBJ2-5 and V is TRBV28, with D possibly matching TRBD1 (8 bases). With 1 base removed from V and 5 bases from J, the gap between germline ends came to 20 bases. CDR1 is MDHEN, CDR2 SYDVKM, per germline. The CDR3 loop spans 17 amino acids. In nucleotides, the CDR3 is TGTGCCAGCAGTTTATCCCGGAGGACAGGGCGGGGGGAGACCCAGTACTTC. It codes for CASSLSRRTGRGETQYF.

The V call is TRBV14, the J call TRBJ1-1; D is possibly TRBD1 (5 bases). The CDR3 spans 16 residues. Trimming shortened V by 1 base and J by 5 bases, and 17 bases separated the two germline ends. The germline CDR1 and CDR2 sequences are SGHDN and FVKESK. The CDR3 loop is CASSQVLLGLGTEAFF. Here the CDR3 DNA reads TGTGCCAGCAGCCAAGTTTTGTTGGGGCTGGGGACTGAAGCTTTCTTT.

In its sample, this clone was seen once. The genes are TRBV30 and TRBJ2-5; D is unresolved. The DNA end lines up better with TRBJ2-7; the J call may be wrong. Germline V gene sequence: CDR1 GTSNPN, CDR2 SVGIG (reference sequence). The CDR3 runs 12 residues. CDR3 region: CAWSASVAEQYF. Here the CDR3 DNA reads TGTGCCTGGAGTGCCAGTGTAGCCGAGCAGTACTTC.

The CDR3 spells CASSRSTGTVYNEQFF. The CDR3 DNA sequence: TGTGCCAGCAGCCGCTCTACGGGGACTGTCTACAATGAGCAGTTCTTC. This chain joins TRBV7-3 and TRBJ2-1; weak D call: TRBD2 (6 bases). The germline gives CDR1 SGHTA, CDR2 FQGTGA. The CDR3 consists of 16 residues. V was pared by 5 bases and J by 3 bases, with 17 bases between. The full variable domain, rest sourced from reference TRBV7-3 and TRBJ2-1, is GAGVSQTPSNKVTEKGKYVELRCDPISGHTALYWYRQSLGQGPEFLIYFQGTGAADDSGLPNDRFFAVRPEGSVSTLKIQRTERGDSAVYLCASSRSTGTVYNEQFFGPGTRLTVL.